This T cell receptor (beta chain) was captured in a study of blood T cells in healthy people across ages. It was with a sample-barcoded 5' primer and a J-beta primer mix that a second PCR of about 7 to 12 cycles was run. TCRdb reprocessed the 5' RACE reads with MiXCR, giving one entry per CDR3 protein. The sample lists fewer than 800,000 distinct CDR3 sequences; 25% were seen once. This sample was also put to use in a study of T cells of mothers and their children. That investigation notes: All RNA that had been extracted was used for cDNA synthesis at approximately 1.5 ug per 15 ul. Researchers found no T cell clones that were persistent and microchimeric.

The TCR was taken from a boy younger than 18 in good health. The specimen sequenced was blood.

The CDR3 nucleotides read TGCAGTGCTCGTAGGACGGCAACAGATACGCAGTATTTT. It specifies CSARRTATDTQYF. This chain joins TRBV20-1 and TRBJ2-3, with D unclear. Looked up from germline, CDR1 is DFQATT and CDR2 is SNEGSKA (reference sequence). CDR3 size: 13 residues. V was clipped by 5 bases and J by 3 bases, with 12 bases between them.